This T cell receptor beta chain originates from a study of CD8+ T cells in alopecia areata. Findings and caveats of the study: Scalp samples also contribute reads from the resident alphabeta T cells found in normal skin. Uncertainty remains about how baseline CD8+ expansion links to response, with one nonresponder.

Treatment indicated: oral pan-JAK inhibitor, 5-10 mg twice daily. The sequencing template was cDNA reverse transcribed from extracted RNA. The assay was immunoSEQ multiplex PCR, and TCRdb's table has in-frame clones only and misses some. The sample has around 110,000 clones; under 60% are singletons. In regard to this clone: What it recognizes is unknown.

The specimen comprised CD8+ T cells sorted from blood, sampled at week 24, from a patient treated with tofacitinib. The receptor was derived from a human donor with alopecia areata.

CDR3 sequence: CAWSVSGAEQYF. CDR3 coding DNA: TGTGCCTGGAGTGTGTCCGGGGCCGAGCAGTACTTC. The V and J genes are TRBV30 and TRBJ2-5; D possibly matches TRBD1 or TRBD2 (5 bases each). TRBJ2-7 explains the end of the DNA better; the J call may be wrong. The CDR3 loop spans 12 amino acids. CDR1 is GTSNPN and CDR2 is SVGIG in the germline V gene (reference sequence).